The clone carrying this TCR beta chain was detected only a few times. This specimen comes from a study of identical twins. One entry per CDR3 protein, called by TCRdb with MiXCR from the 5' RACE reads. Of more than 1.5 million distinct CDR3 sequences listed, about 32% were seen once; the top ten hold more than 0.25%. Germline V gives CDR1 DFQATT, CDR2 SNEGSKA (reference sequence). The CDR3 is 12 amino acids. Trimming took off 2 bases at V and 7 bases at J, with 8 bases between the two ends. The V gene is TRBV20-1, the J gene TRBJ1-4; possible D gene TRBD1, 5 bases. This TCR was sampled from a newborn girl in good health. Sequencing was performed on cord blood. The DNA of the CDR3 is TGCAGTGCTAGACAGGGTAGTGAAAAACTGTTTTTT. Translating gives CSARQGSEKLFF.